This T cell receptor (beta chain) was observed in a study of OX40 agonist ivuxolimab in advanced cancers. At the level of the study: The study treated patients with ivuxolimab, an agonistic anti-OX40 (CD134) antibody. Administration of intravenous ivuxolimab to patients occurred every 2 weeks at 0.01 to 10 mg/kg. Partial responses were achieved by three patients, of whom one had hepatocellular carcinoma and two had cutaneous melanoma.

Study results and caveats: At 0.1-3.0 mg/kg, partial responders had clonal expansion among the lowest observed.

For this clone: The antigen is unknown.

Per germline, CDR1 MNHEY and CDR2 SVGAGI. V lost 5 bases and J lost 6, with 17 bases in between. The CDR3 contains 15 residues. Here immunoSEQ multiplex PCR was the method, and the copy in TCRdb shows in-frame clones only, minus some. The sample includes around 55,000 clones, around 86% of them seen just once. The TCR comes from an adult with an advanced solid tumor such as melanoma, head and neck, liver or kidney cancer. The sequencing used CD4+ or CD8+ T cells sorted from blood, collected in a trial of the OX40 agonist ivuxolimab. This rearrangement joins TRBV6-5 to TRBJ1-5; the D gene is possibly TRBD1 (6 bases). The CDR3 DNA reads as TGTGCCAGCAGTCCGCAGTCACAGGGTCCTCAGCCCCAGCATTTT. It encodes CASSPQSQGPQPQHF.